What follows are 4 T cell receptor beta chains derived from one specimen sequenced in a study of T cell changes during pregnancy in multiple sclerosis. TCRdb's copy holds only in-frame clones and misses some; the assay was immunoSEQ multiplex PCR. Altogether some 70,000 clones are present, 88% being singletons, with the ten largest covering 3% to 4%. The sample was peripheral blood, taken before pregnancy. The receptors were sampled from a female donor with multiple sclerosis, enrolled in a pregnancy study.

The chain combines TRBV27 with TRBJ2-2; D might be TRBD2 (7 bases). The germline V and J ends were trimmed by 7 bases and 8 bases, with 17 bases remaining between them. Per germline, CDR1 MNHEY and CDR2 SMNVEV (reference sequence). The CDR3 runs to 14 residues. The CDR3 protein is CASKMVGGPGELFF. CDR3 bases: TGTGCCAGCAAGATGGTGGGGGGGCCGGGGGAGCTGTTTTTT.

The V and J genes are TRBV27 and TRBJ1-2; 10 bases agree with TRBD1. In germline, CDR1 is MNHEY, CDR2 SMNVEV (reference sequence). The CDR3 has 16 amino acids. Trimming removed 1 base from V and 8 bases from J; junction bases left unmatched: 10. The CDR3 region is CASSLWQTGTGEGYTF. The CDR3 bases are TGTGCCAGCAGTTTATGGCAAACCGGGACAGGGGAAGGCTACACCTTC.

The count of this clone is one. The chain uses TRBV18 and TRBJ1-2, with D possibly being TRBD1 (6 bases). Germline lookup yields CDR1 KGHSH and CDR2 LQKENI. The CDR3 consists of 12 residues. V gave up 5 bases and J gave up 6 bases, with 10 bases separating them. The CDR3 DNA reads TGTGCCAGCTCATTGGACAGCCATGGCTACACCTTC. The encoded protein is CASSLDSHGYTF.

The gene calls are TRBV6-4 and TRBJ2-7, with TRBD2 identical over 9 bases. Germline CDR1 and CDR2: MRHNA and SNTAGT. V shed 5 bases, J shed 5 bases, and the junction held 4 bases outside the gene matches. The CDR3 runs to 13 residues. The CDR3 reads CASSLSGSDEQYF. The CDR3 nucleotides are TGTGCCAGCAGTCTTAGCGGGAGTGACGAGCAGTACTTC.